The sequence of this T cell receptor beta chain was determined in a study of blood T cell repertoires in COVID-19 (dated by TCRdb to 2019 to 2021). Regarding the study in general: Samples from collaborators originated in the United States, Italy and Spain and spanned both the acute and convalescent phases of COVID-19. A freely available public database, intended as a resource for researchers studying the immune response to SARS-CoV-2, is where the repertoires were released. The material from the prospective study consisted of cDNA or gDNA derived from T cells, B-cell-depleted T cells, or PBMCs. Subjects who had been exposed to COVID-19, were actively infected with it, or had recovered from it provided the deeply sampled blood TCRbeta repertoires that made up the dataset. Where HLA class I and class II types were available, the types were taken from metadata supplied by the sample provider, not from assay-based typing. Nearly every sample came with metadata listing a de-identified subject ID, COVID-19 status, age in years and sex. Samples were obtained from the ongoing ImmuneRACE study (first 160 participants) and from roughly 1,300 subjects provided by 6 global collaborators. The full study reports these points: How much clinical and demographic metadata was included differed by source and by participant, and the metadata was provided uncurated.

TCRbeta CDR3 regions were amplified from genomic DNA by means of the immunoSEQ Assay, a bias-controlled multiplex PCR. On the study's bioinformatics: The number of nucleated cells in each sample was estimated from the amplification of reference gene primers within the assay. To quantify the absolute abundance of each unique TCRbeta CDR3 rearrangement, sequence reads were collapsed and filtered. For each sample, productive Simpson clonality was calculated as the square root of Simpson's diversity index over productive rearrangements. Here the immuneACCESS table is served through TCRdb, limited to in-frame sequences with V and J called. Missing clones are a known gap in these copies; in checked studies unresolved V genes cover under half, and the rest lacks a known reason. V and J calls and clone size come straight from that table; D and trimming were deduced from the DNA. The sample includes over 350,000 clones, with around nine tenths observed a single time. Roughly 1.2% of the sample is taken by the ten largest.

Participants in the prospective study were aged about 18 to 100 years, lived in more than 20 United States geographic areas, and enrolled through a virtual design. Cohort assignment in the prospective study relied on participant-reported clinical history from a screening survey and a study questionnaire. For ImmuneRACE Cohort 3, a participant was defined as recovered based on two consecutive negative NP/OP PCR tests, clearance by a healthcare professional, or resolution of symptoms. In the prospective study, mobile phlebotomists collected whole blood, serum and a nasopharyngeal or oropharyngeal swab from each participant. Additional blood draws and questionnaires over an approximately 2-month period could optionally be provided by prospective study participants. Blood samples from the prospective study were shipped frozen or at room temperature prior to DNA extraction. In the case of this clone: Its recognized antigen is unknown. No much larger clonotype is one base removed from it; base qualities were not supplied.

CDR1 SGHDT and CDR2 YYEEEE were looked up in the germline V gene. The CDR3 covers 15 residues, taking in both the cysteine and the phenylalanine. Only the CDR3 part of the read is kept: 45 bases, read in frame from the first base. Relative to germline, V is missing 3 bases and J is missing 4 bases, with 9 bases of the junction outside any gene match. This TCR was sampled from a woman aged 18-29 years who had recovered from COVID-19. Recombination joined TRBV5-6 with TRBJ1-2, with TRBD1 identical over 7 junction bases. Sequencing input: PBMCs or T cells enriched from blood (not recorded which). The DNA sequence is as follows: TGTGCCAGCAGCTCAACAGGGGTCGATCTCTATGGCTACACCTTC. This yields the protein CASSSTGVDLYGYTF. Supplemented by the reference TRBV5-6 and TRBJ1-2 proteins around the CDR3, the complete variable domain is DAGVTQSPTHLIKTRGQQVTLRCSPKSGHDTVSWYQQALGQGPQFIFQYYEEEERQRGNFPDRFSGHQFPNYSSELNVNALLLGDSALYLCASSSTGVDLYGYTFGSGTRLTVV.